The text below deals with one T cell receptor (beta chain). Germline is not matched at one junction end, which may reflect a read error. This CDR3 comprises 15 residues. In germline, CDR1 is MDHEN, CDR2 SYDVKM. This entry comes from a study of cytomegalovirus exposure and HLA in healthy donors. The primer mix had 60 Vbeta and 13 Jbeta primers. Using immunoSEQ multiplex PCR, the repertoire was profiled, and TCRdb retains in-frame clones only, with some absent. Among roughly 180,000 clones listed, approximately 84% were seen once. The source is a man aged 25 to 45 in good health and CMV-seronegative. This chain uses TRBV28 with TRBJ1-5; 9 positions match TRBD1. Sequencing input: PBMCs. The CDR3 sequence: CAGSLDRGGGQPQHF. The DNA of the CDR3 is TGTGCCGGCAGTTTGGACAGGGGAGGGGGTCAGCCCCAGCATTTT.